This entry concerns a single T cell receptor (beta chain). What it binds is not known. cDNA libraries for TCR alpha and TCR beta, carrying sample barcodes and UMIs, came from 5'RACE with constant-segment primers. In TCRdb, the 5' RACE reads were re-called with MiXCR into one record per CDR3 protein. The table records 300,000 to 350,000 distinct CDR3 sequences, approximately 14% of them present only once. These data belong to a study of T-cell memory formation after mild COVID-19. Study-level points and caveats: CD8+ contracting clones occupied EMRA, while CD4+ ones occupied mainly CM and EM.

Trimming took 5 bases from V and 7 from J, leaving 14 bases between them. The CDR3 covers 13 residues. The chain is built from TRBV12-3 or TRBV12-4 and TRBJ1-2, with D unresolved. Input material: PBMCs or a T cell subset sorted from them (not recorded which). This sequence originates from a man between 18 and 35 years old who had mild COVID-19 (a few samples of this study predate the infection). Cell type and time point are not known. CDR3: CASSRLPGFGYTF. CDR3 sequence (DNA): TGTGCCAGCAGTCGATTACCGGGGTTTGGCTACACCTTC.